The entry below describes one T cell receptor beta chain. What it recognizes is unknown. These data belong to a study of T-cell memory formation after mild COVID-19. Study in general: TCR clusters largely stayed donor specific. General study results and limits: What remained unconfirmed was the SARS-CoV-2 specificity of second-wave clones peaking on day 37. There were some responding clones in pre-infection memory, which suggested that cross-reactive memory had joined. CD4+ bias marked clones expanding day 15 to 37, unlike balanced contracting clones.

The V end lost 6 bases, the J end lost 4 bases, and 19 bases lay between the germline ends. Germline CDR1 and CDR2: DFQATT and SNEGSKA (reference sequence). The CDR3 contains 15 residues. TCRdb recomputed calls from the 5' RACE reads with MiXCR, one row per CDR3 protein. This table has about 450,000 distinct CDR3 sequences, around a quarter appearing once. The sample comprised PBMCs or a T cell subset sorted from them (not recorded which). The TCR originated in an adult woman who had mild COVID-19 (a few samples of this study predate the infection). Cell type and time point are not known. This chain links TRBV20-1 with TRBJ2-1; TRBD2 might be the D (5 bases). The CDR3 reads CSARARASSYNEQFF. The CDR3 nucleotides are TGCAGTGCCCGCGCAAGGGCTAGCAGTTACAATGAGCAGTTCTTC.